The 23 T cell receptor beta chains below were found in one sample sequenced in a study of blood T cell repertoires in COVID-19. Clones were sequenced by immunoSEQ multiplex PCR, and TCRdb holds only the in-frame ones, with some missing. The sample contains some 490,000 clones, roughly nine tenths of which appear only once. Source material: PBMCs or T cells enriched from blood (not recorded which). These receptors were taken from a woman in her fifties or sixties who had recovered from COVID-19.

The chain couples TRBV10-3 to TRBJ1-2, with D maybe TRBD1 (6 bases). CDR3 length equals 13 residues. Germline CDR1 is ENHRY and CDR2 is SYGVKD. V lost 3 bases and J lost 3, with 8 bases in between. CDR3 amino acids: CAISEEGDYGYTF. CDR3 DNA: TGTGCCATCAGTGAAGAGGGGGACTATGGCTACACCTTC.

The CDR3 nucleotides read TGTGCCAGCAGCGAGCGGGGGGGCACAGATACGCAGTATTTT. Amino acids: CASSERGGTDTQYF. The rearrangement links TRBV2 to TRBJ2-3; 9 nucleotides line up with TRBD2. This CDR3 is built from 14 residues. With V trimmed by 6 bases and J by 1 base, 2 bases remained unmatched. Looked up from germline, CDR1 is SNHLY and CDR2 is FYNNEI.

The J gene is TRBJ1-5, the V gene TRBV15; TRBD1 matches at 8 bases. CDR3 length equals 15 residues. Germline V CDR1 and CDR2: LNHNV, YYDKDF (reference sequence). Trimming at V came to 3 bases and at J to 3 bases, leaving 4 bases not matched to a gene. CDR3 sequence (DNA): TGTGCCACCAGCAGGGACAGGGAGGCCAATCAGCCCCAGCATTTT. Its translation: CATSRDREANQPQHF.

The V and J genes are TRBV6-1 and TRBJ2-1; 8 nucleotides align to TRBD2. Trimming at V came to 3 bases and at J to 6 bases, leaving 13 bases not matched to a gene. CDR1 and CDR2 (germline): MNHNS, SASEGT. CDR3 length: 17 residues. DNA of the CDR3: TGTGCCAGCAGTGAGTCTCCGGGGGGGAGCTTCGTCAATGAGCAGTTCTTC. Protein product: CASSESPGGSFVNEQFF.

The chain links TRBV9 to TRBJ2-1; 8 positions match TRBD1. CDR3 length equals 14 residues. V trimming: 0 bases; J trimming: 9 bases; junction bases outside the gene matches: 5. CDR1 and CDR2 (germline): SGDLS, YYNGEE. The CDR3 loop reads CASSVATTGGEQFF. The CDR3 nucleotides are TGTGCCAGCAGCGTAGCGACTACAGGGGGTGAGCAGTTCTTC.

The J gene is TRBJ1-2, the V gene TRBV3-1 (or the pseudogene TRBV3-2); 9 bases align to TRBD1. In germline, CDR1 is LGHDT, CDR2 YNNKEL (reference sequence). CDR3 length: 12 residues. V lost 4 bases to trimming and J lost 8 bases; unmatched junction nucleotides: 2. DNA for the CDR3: TGTGCCAGCAGCCCGGGACAGGGCGGCTACACCTTC. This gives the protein CASSPGQGGYTF.

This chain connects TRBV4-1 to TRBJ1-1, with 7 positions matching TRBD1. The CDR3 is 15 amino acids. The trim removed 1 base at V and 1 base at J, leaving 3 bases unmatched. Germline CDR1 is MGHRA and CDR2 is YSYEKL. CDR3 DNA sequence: TGCGCCAGCAGCCAAGCACAGGGGTGGAACACTGAAGCTTTCTTT. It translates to CASSQAQGWNTEAFF.

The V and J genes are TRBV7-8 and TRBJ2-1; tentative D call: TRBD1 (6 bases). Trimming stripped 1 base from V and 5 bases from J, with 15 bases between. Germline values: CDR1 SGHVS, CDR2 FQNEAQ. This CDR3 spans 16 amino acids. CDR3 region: CASSLDRWGTNNEQFF. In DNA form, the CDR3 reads TGTGCCAGCAGCTTAGATAGGTGGGGGACAAACAATGAGCAGTTCTTC.

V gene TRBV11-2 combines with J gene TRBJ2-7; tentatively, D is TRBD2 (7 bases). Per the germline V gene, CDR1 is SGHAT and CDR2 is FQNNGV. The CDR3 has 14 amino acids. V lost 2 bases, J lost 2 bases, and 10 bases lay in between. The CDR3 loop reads CASSLHGGPYEQYF. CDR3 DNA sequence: TGTGCCAGCAGCTTACACGGGGGGCCCTACGAGCAGTACTTC.

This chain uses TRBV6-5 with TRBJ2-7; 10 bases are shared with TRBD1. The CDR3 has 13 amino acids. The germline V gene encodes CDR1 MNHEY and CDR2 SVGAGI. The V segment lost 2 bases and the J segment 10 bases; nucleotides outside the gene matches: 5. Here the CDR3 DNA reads TGTGCCAGCAGTTACGGACAGGGGGTAGGTCAGTACTTC. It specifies CASSYGQGVGQYF.

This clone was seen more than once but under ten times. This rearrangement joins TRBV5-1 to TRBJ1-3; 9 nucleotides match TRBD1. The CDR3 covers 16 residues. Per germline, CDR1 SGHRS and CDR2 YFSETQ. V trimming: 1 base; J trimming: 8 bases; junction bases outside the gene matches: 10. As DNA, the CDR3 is TGCGCCAGCAGCTTGTCCGGGACAGGGAGACGGGACACCATATATTTT. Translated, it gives CASSLSGTGRRDTIYF.

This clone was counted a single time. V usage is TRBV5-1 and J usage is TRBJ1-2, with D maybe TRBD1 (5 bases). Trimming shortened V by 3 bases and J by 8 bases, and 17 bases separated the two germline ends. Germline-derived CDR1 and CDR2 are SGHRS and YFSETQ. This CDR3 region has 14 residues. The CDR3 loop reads CASSSDPGGDGYTF. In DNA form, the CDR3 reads TGCGCCAGCAGCTCCGACCCGGGGGGAGACGGCTACACCTTC.

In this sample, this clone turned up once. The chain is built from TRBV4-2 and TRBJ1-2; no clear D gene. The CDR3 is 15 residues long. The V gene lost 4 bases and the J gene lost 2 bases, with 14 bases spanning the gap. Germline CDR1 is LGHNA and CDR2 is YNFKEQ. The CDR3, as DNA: TGTGCCAGCAGCCCGTCGTCATCGGAGAACTATGGCTACACCTTC. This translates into CASSPSSSENYGYTF.

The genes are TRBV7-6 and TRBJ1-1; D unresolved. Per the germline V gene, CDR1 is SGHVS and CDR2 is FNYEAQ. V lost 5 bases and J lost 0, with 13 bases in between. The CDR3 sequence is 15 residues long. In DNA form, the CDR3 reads TGTGCCAGCAGCCCGGGTCTGGGTTTGAACACTGAAGCTTTCTTT. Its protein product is CASSPGLGLNTEAFF.

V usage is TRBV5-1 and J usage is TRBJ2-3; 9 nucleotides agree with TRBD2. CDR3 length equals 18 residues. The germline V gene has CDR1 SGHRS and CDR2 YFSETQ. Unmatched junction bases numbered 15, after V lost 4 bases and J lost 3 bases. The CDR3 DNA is TGCGCCAGCAGCCGAACCTTTAGCGGGGGAGGCGGGACAGATACGCAGTATTTT. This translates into CASSRTFSGGGGTDTQYF.

As DNA, the CDR3 is TGTGCCAGCTCACGGGGCCGGGATGAAAAACTGTTTTTT. Protein product: CASSRGRDEKLFF. The chain recombines TRBV18 with TRBJ1-4; maybe TRBD1 (5 bases). This CDR3 has 13 amino acids. Germline CDR1 and CDR2: KGHSH and LQKENI. Trimming removed 4 bases from V and 6 bases from J, with 9 bases in between.

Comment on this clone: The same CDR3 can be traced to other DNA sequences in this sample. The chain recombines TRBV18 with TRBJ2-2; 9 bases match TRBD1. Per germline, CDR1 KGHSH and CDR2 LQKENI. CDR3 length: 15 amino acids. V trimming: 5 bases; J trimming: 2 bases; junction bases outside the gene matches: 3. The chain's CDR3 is CASSGQGLNTGELFF. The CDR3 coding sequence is TGTGCCAGCTCAGGACAGGGGTTAAACACCGGGGAGCTGTTTTTT.

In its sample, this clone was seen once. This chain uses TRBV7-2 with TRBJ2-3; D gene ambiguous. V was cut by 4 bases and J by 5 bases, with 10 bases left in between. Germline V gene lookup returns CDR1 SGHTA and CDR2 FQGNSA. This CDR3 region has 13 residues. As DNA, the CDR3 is TGTGCCAGCAGCTCCCTTCCCGGAGATACGCAGTATTTT. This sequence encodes CASSSLPGDTQYF.

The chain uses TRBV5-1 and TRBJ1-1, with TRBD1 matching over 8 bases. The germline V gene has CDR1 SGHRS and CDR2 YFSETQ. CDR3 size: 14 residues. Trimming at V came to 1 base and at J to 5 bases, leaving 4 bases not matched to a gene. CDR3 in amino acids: CASSLPDRGTEAFF. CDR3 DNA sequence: TGCGCCAGCAGCTTGCCAGACAGGGGAACTGAAGCTTTCTTT. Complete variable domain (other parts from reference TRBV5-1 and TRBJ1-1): KAGVTQTPRYLIKTRGQQVTLSCSPISGHRSVSWYQQTPGQGLQFLFEYFSETQRNKGNFPGRFSGRQFSNSRSEMNVSTLELGDSALYLCASSLPDRGTEAFFGQGTRLTVV.

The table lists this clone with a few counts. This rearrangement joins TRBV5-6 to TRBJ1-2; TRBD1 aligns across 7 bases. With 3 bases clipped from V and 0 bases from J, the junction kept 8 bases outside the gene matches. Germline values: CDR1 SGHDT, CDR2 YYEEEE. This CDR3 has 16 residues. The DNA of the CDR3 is TGTGCCAGCAGCTCCTTCGACAGGGAACCTAACTATGGCTACACCTTC. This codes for CASSSFDREPNYGYTF.

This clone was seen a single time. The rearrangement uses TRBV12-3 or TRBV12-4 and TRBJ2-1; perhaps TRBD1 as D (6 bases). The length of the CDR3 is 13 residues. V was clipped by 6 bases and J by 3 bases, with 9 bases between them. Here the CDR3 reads CASSDRNYNEQFF. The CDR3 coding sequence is TGTGCCAGCAGCGACAGGAACTACAATGAGCAGTTCTTC.

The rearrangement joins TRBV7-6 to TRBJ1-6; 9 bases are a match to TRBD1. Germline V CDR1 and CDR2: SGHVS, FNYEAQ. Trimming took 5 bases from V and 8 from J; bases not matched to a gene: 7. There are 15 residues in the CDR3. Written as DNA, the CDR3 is TGTGCCAGCAGCACCCGGACAGGGGTGGATTCACCCCTCCACTTT. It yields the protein CASSTRTGVDSPLHF.

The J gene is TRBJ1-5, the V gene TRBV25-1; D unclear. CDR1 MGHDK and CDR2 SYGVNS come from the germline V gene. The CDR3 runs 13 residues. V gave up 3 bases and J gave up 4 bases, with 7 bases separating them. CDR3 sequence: CASSEGANQPQHF. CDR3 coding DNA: TGTGCCAGCAGTGAGGGAGCAAATCAGCCCCAGCATTTT.